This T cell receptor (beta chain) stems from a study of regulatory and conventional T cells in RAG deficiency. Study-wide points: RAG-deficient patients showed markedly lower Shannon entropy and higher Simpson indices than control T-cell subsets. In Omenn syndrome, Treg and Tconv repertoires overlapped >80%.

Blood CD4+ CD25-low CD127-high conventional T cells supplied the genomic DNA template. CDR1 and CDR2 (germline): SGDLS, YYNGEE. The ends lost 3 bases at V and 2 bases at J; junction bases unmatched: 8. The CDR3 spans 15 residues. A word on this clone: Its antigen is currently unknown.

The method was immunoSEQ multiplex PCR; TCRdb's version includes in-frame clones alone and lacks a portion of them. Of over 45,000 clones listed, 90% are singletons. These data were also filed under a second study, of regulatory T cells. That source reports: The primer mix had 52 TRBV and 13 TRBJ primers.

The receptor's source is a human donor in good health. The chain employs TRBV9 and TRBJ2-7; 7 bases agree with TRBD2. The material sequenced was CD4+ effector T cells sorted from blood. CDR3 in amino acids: CASSAGLLTTYEQYF. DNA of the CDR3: TGTGCCAGCAGCGCGGGACTACTTACGACCTACGAGCAGTACTTC.